This T cell receptor (beta chain) was obtained from a study of blood T cell repertoires in COVID-19. Overall study context: Both acute and convalescent COVID-19 samples were obtained from the United States, Italy and Spain. T cells, B-cell-depleted T cells, or PBMCs provided the cDNA or gDNA that served as material.

The CDR3 loop spans 16 amino acids. The germline V gene has CDR1 SGHTA and CDR2 FQGNSA. The V gene end was trimmed by 5 bases and the J gene end by 6 bases; junction bases not matched to a gene: 10. This clone has just one count. Generated by immunoSEQ multiplex PCR, the TCRdb table keeps only in-frame clones and is missing some. Among approximately 120,000 clones listed, approximately 90% were seen once. This TCR came from a human donor in a cohort sampled during active COVID-19. This chain connects TRBV7-2 to TRBJ1-4, with 9 bases lining up with TRBD1. Sequences were obtained from peripheral blood. As DNA, the CDR3 is TGTGCCAGCAGCCATGGGACAGGGCGAGGGGATGAAAAACTGTTTTTT. Translated: CASSHGTGRGDEKLFF.